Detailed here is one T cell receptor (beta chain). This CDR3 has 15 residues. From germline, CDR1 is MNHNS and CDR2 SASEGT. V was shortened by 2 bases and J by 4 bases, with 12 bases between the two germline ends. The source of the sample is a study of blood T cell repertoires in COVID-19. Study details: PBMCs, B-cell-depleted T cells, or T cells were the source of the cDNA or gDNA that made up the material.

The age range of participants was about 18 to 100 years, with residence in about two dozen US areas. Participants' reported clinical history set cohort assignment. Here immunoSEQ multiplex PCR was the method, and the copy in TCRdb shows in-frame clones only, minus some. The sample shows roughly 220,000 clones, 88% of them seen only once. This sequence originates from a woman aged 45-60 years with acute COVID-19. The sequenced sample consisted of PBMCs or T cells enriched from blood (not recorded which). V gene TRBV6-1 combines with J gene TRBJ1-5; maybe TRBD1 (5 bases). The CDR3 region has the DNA TGTGCCAGCAGTGAAAGGGCAGGGAGGAATCAGCCCCAGCATTTT. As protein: CASSERAGRNQPQHF.